The 28 T cell receptor beta chains below all came from one sample that was sequenced in a study of CXCR3-negative and CXCR3-positive naive CD8 T cells. Through 5' RACE with UMI labels, the TRB cDNA libraries were prepared. From its re-call of the 5' RACE reads, TCRdb lists each CDR3 protein once, without DNA. The clone table shows roughly 89,000 distinct CDR3 sequences, with the ten largest holding over 1.5%. The source material was naive CXCR3- CD8+ T cells from blood. As for subset: CD45RO-CCR7+CD27+CD95- naive CD8+ T cells lacking CXCR3 (TNR3-). The receptors derive from a human donor in good health. Some clones in this sample may be carry-over from other donors' samples.

V gene TRBV5-1 combines with J gene TRBJ2-7; TCRdb's D call of TRBD1 is untestable without DNA. The CDR3 covers 15 residues. Germline CDR1 and CDR2: SGHRS and YFSETQ. The CDR3 loop is CASSLEGYGGYEQYF.

The chain recombines TRBV29-1 with TRBJ2-5; no DNA is available, so the TRBD1 call from TCRdb remains unchecked. The V gene's germline CDR1 is SQVTM and CDR2 ANQGSEA. CDR3 length equals 15 residues. The CDR3 loop reads CSVQGEGRLQETQYF. Drawing the rest from reference TRBV29-1 and TRBJ2-5, the complete variable domain is SAVISQKPSRDICQRGTSLTIQCQVDSQVTMMFWYRQQPGQSLTLIATANQGSEATYESGFVIDKFPISRPNLTFSTLTVSNMSPEDSSIYLCSVQGEGRLQETQYFGPGTRLLVL.

The chain couples TRBV7-6 to TRBJ2-3; TCRdb names TRBD1, which stays unverified in the absence of DNA. Germline CDR1 reads SGHVS; CDR2 reads FNYEAQ. This CDR3 is 14 amino acids long. The CDR3 sequence: CASSLQGSTDTQYF.

This rearrangement joins TRBV19 to TRBJ1-5. This CDR3 has 15 residues. The germline CDR1 and CDR2 sequences are LNHDA and SQIVND (reference sequence). CDR3 region: CASSIEEYSNQPQHF.

By frequency, this clonotype registers medium-sized. This chain links TRBV7-9 with TRBJ2-7; TCRdb gives TRBD2 as the D gene, but with no DNA this cannot be confirmed. The V gene's germline CDR1 is SEHNR and CDR2 FQNEAQ (reference sequence). This CDR3 has 15 amino acids. CDR3 residues: CASSLVLAAAYEQYF.

The CDR3 loop is CSACTGSYEQYF. V and J are TRBV29-1 and TRBJ2-7; TCRdb lists TRBD1, though no DNA is available to test this call. Germline V gives CDR1 SQVTM, CDR2 ANQGSEA. The CDR3 length is 12 residues.

The CDR3 region is CASSRWGELFF. J is TRBJ2-2 and V is TRBV7-9. Germline CDR1 and CDR2: SEHNR and FQNEAQ (reference sequence). This CDR3 comprises 11 residues.

The chain employs TRBV29-1 and TRBJ1-2; TCRdb reports TRBD1, a call that lacks DNA to check it against. This CDR3 is 11 amino acids long. Germline CDR1 is SQVTM and CDR2 is ANQGSEA. This chain's CDR3 is CSAGTDYGYTF.

CDR3: CSANGLALSGDTQYF. The chain recombines TRBV20-1 with TRBJ2-3; without DNA, the TCRdb call of TRBD2 cannot be checked. This CDR3 comprises 15 residues. Germline values: CDR1 DFQATT, CDR2 SNEGSKA (reference sequence).

The V gene is TRBV6-1, the J gene TRBJ2-4; there is no DNA to check the TCRdb D call of TRBD1. Looked up from germline, CDR1 is MNHNS and CDR2 is SASEGT. This CDR3 contains 20 residues. The CDR3 region is CASSERTGGRLVLAKNIQYF.

The chain combines TRBV28 with TRBJ2-1; TCRdb reports TRBD1, a call that lacks DNA to check it against. The germline V gene encodes CDR1 MDHEN and CDR2 SYDVKM. This CDR3 contains 11 residues. The CDR3 sequence: CASSPRYEQFF.

This chain joins TRBV4-3 and TRBJ2-1; the TRBD1 assignment by TCRdb is unverifiable without DNA. The CDR3 contains 15 residues. Germline values: CDR1 LGHNA, CDR2 YSLEER. The chain's CDR3 is CASSLRTGPGNEQFF.

The chain joins TRBV15 to TRBJ2-1; TCRdb's D call of TRBD1 is untestable without DNA. Germline lookup yields CDR1 LNHNV and CDR2 YYDKDF (reference sequence). This CDR3 spans 16 amino acids. The CDR3 sequence is CATSTFLGDNNNEQFF.

The chain is built from TRBV7-6 and TRBJ2-1; TCRdb designates TRBD2, a call that cannot be tested without DNA. The CDR3 contains 15 residues. CDR1 and CDR2 from the germline V gene are SGHVS and FNYEAQ. The CDR3: CASSETSGFYNEQFF. The variable domain in full, with the rest retrieved from reference TRBV7-6 and TRBJ2-1, is GAGVSQSPRYKVTKRGQDVALRCDPISGHVSLYWYRQALGQGPEFLTYFNYEAQQDKSGLPNDRFSAERPEGSISTLTIQRTEQRDSAMYRCASSETSGFYNEQFFGPGTRLTVL.

The rearrangement uses TRBV7-6 and TRBJ2-7. The length of the CDR3 is 12 residues. CDR1 and CDR2 from the germline V gene are SGHVS and FNYEAQ. CDR3: CASSPRLYEQYF.

The chain couples TRBV28 to TRBJ2-5; there is no DNA to check the TCRdb D call of TRBD1. The CDR3 contains 14 residues. Germline V gene lookup returns CDR1 MDHEN and CDR2 SYDVKM. The CDR3 loop reads CASSTGLVGETQYF.

V usage is TRBV29-1 and J usage is TRBJ2-2. The CDR3 covers 11 residues. Germline V gene lookup returns CDR1 SQVTM and CDR2 ANQGSEA. CDR3 residues: CSAGFGGELFF.

The chain joins TRBV3-1 to TRBJ2-1; the TRBD2 assignment by TCRdb is unverifiable without DNA. This CDR3 has 16 residues. Per the germline V gene, CDR1 is LGHDT and CDR2 is YNNKEL (reference sequence). The CDR3 loop reads CASSPVPREGYNEQFF.

This chain joins TRBV7-7 and TRBJ2-1; the TCRdb call, TRBD1, lacks DNA for checking. The CDR3 has 14 residues. Germline loops: CDR1 SSHAT, CDR2 FNYEAQ (reference sequence). The CDR3 sequence is CASSLERGINEQFF.

The rearrangement links TRBV5-6 to TRBJ2-7; TCRdb names TRBD1, which stays unverified in the absence of DNA. From germline, CDR1 is SGHDT and CDR2 YYEEEE. The CDR3 loop spans 15 amino acids. The CDR3 sequence: CASSFRQAGSYEQYF. Supplemented by reference TRBV5-6 and TRBJ2-7, the full variable domain reads DAGVTQSPTHLIKTRGQQVTLRCSPKSGHDTVSWYQQALGQGPQFIFQYYEEEERQRGNFPDRFSGHQFPNYSSELNVNALLLGDSALYLCASSFRQAGSYEQYFGPGTRLTVT.

This chain uses TRBV30 with TRBJ2-7. The CDR3 sequence is 15 residues long. Germline V gene sequence: CDR1 GTSNPN, CDR2 SVGIG (reference sequence). CDR3 residues: CAWSVTPWGSYEQYF.

The chain is built from TRBV7-9 and TRBJ2-1. Germline values: CDR1 SEHNR, CDR2 FQNEAQ (reference sequence). This CDR3 region has 14 residues. CDR3: CASSLAWTDNEQFF. Combining the CDR3 with reference TRBV7-9 and TRBJ2-1 gives the whole variable domain DTGVSQNPRHKITKRGQNVTFRCDPISEHNRLYWYRQTLGQGPEFLTYFQNEAQLEKSRLLSDRFSAERPKGSFSTLEIQRTEQGDSAMYLCASSLAWTDNEQFFGPGTRLTVL.

The chain employs TRBV6-2 or TRBV6-3 and TRBJ2-2; there is no DNA to check the TCRdb D call of TRBD1. Germline values: CDR1 MNHEY, CDR2 SVGEGT. This CDR3 comprises 11 residues. The CDR3 loop reads CASTRAGELFF.

This rearrangement joins TRBV20-1 to TRBJ2-1. The germline CDR1 and CDR2 sequences are DFQATT and SNEGSKA (reference sequence). The CDR3 has 14 residues. The CDR3 loop is CSARDPEGYNEQFF.

V gene TRBV6-5 combines with J gene TRBJ2-7; TCRdb reports TRBD2, a call that lacks DNA to check it against. This CDR3 has 12 residues. Germline CDR1 is MNHEY and CDR2 is SVGAGI. The CDR3 here is CASSYSGREQYF.

The chain combines TRBV7-9 with TRBJ2-1; TCRdb reports TRBD1, a call that lacks DNA to check it against. Germline loops: CDR1 SEHNR, CDR2 FQNEAQ (reference sequence). This CDR3 spans 13 amino acids. CDR3: CASSLGWGGEQFF.

V and J are TRBV23-1 and TRBJ2-5; the TCRdb call, TRBD2, lacks DNA for checking. TRBV23-1 is an open reading frame whose function is uncertain. This CDR3 has 14 residues. CDR3 sequence reads: CASSRGLGQETQYF.

J is TRBJ1-2 and V is TRBV19. The germline V gene has CDR1 LNHDA and CDR2 SQIVND (reference sequence). CDR3 length: 16 residues. The CDR3 protein is CASSNGLMEPDYGYTF.